This TCR beta chain was sequenced in a study of cytomegalovirus exposure and HLA in healthy donors. Background on the study: Caucasian-associated ancestry cluster membership applied to about 80% of approximately 420 genotyped donors.

Primers included in the PCR were 60 Vbeta and 13 Jbeta primers. The assay was immunoSEQ multiplex PCR, and TCRdb's table has in-frame clones only and misses some. The sample has 85,000 to 90,000 clones, 65% to 80% seen once. Germline lookup yields CDR1 SNHLY and CDR2 FYNNEI. CDR3 length: 13 residues. The J segment lost 4 bases and the V segment lost 6 bases, leaving 3 bases of the junction unmatched. The material sequenced was PBMCs. J is TRBJ2-7 and V is TRBV2, with 10 bases aligning to TRBD1. This TCR derives from a man aged 25-45 years in good health and CMV-seronegative. The CDR3 nucleotides read TGTGCCAGCAGGGACAGGGGGACTTACGAGCAGTACTTC. It is translated as CASRDRGTYEQYF.